A single sample is the source of the 12 T cell receptor beta chains below, sequenced in a study of blood T cell repertoires in COVID-19. Data came from immunoSEQ multiplex PCR; TCRdb stores just in-frame clones and leaves some out. The table has roughly 230,000 clones, 89% seen once. Sequencing used peripheral blood. These receptors all stem from a woman in her thirties or forties who had recovered from COVID-19.

The CDR3 region is CASSTTDGGTQYF. CDR3 nucleotide sequence: TGCGCCAGCAGCACCACCGACGGGGGGACCCAGTACTTC. This chain connects TRBV5-1 to TRBJ2-5; D is perhaps TRBD2 (6 bases). V was trimmed by 4 bases and J by 7 bases, leaving 14 bases between them. Germline V gene sequence: CDR1 SGHRS, CDR2 YFSETQ. The CDR3 length is 13 residues.

This sequence joins TRBV3-1 (or the pseudogene TRBV3-2) and TRBJ1-4, with D tentatively TRBD1 (6 bases). From germline, CDR1 is LGHDT and CDR2 YNNKEL (reference sequence). This CDR3 is built from 15 residues. Trimming removed 2 bases from V and 5 bases from J, with 12 bases in between. CDR3 nucleotide sequence: TGTGCCAGCAGCCAACACAGGGAAACCAATGAAAAACTGTTTTTT. Amino acids: CASSQHRETNEKLFF.

The V and J genes are TRBV5-4 and TRBJ2-2, with D possibly being TRBD1 (6 bases). Germline CDR1 and CDR2: SGHNT and YYREEE (reference sequence). V lost 4 bases to trimming and J lost 5 bases, with 15 bases between them. CDR3 length equals 15 residues. CDR3 DNA sequence: TGTGCCAGCAGCACAGGAAACAGGGTAACCGGGGAGCTGTTTTTT. Protein sequence: CASSTGNRVTGELFF.

This rearrangement joins TRBV9 to TRBJ1-4, with D possibly TRBD1 on 6 matching bases. The ends were cut back, 0 bases at V and 6 bases at J, with 15 bases in the middle. Germline CDR1 is SGDLS and CDR2 is YYNGEE. The CDR3 sequence is 16 residues long. The CDR3 is CASSVGGRVGDEKLFF. CDR3 bases: TGTGCCAGCAGCGTAGGGGGGCGCGTAGGCGATGAAAAACTGTTTTTT.

J is TRBJ2-2 and V is TRBV15; TRBD2 aligns across 11 bases. Germline V gene sequence: CDR1 LNHNV, CDR2 YYDKDF (reference sequence). This CDR3 contains 12 residues. The V segment lost 11 bases and the J segment 7 bases; nucleotides outside the gene matches: 3. This chain's CDR3 is CASSGRNGELFF. The CDR3 nucleotides are TGTGCCTCTAGCGGGAGGAACGGGGAGCTGTTTTTT.

The chain links TRBV19 to TRBJ1-5; D may be TRBD1 (5 bases). CDR3 length equals 14 residues. CDR1 is LNHDA, CDR2 SQIVND, per germline (reference sequence). Trimming left V 2 bases short and J 6 bases short, with 11 bases between. DNA for the CDR3: TGTGCCAGTAGTATATCGGGGGTTAGTCAGCCCCAGCATTTT. This encodes CASSISGVSQPQHF.

Worth noting for this clone: An end of the junction differs from the germline gene, which may be a read error. This chain connects TRBV7-2 to TRBJ1-6; D may be TRBD1 (6 bases). The germline CDR1 and CDR2 sequences are SGHTA and FQGNSA. The CDR3 sequence is 16 residues long. CDR3 coding DNA: TGTGCCAGCAGCATAGCCCGGGACAACTATAATTCACCCCTCCACTTT. It specifies CASSIARDNYNSPLHF.

This sequence joins TRBV5-4 and TRBJ2-1; 7 nucleotides align to TRBD2. Losses at the gene ends were 0 bases for V and 2 bases for J; bases not matched to a gene: 11. The CDR3 has 18 residues. The germline gives CDR1 SGHNT, CDR2 YYREEE (reference sequence). CDR3 amino acids: CASSLESSAGAPYNEQFF. CDR3 nucleotide sequence: TGTGCCAGCAGCTTGGAGTCCAGTGCGGGAGCTCCCTACAATGAGCAGTTCTTC.

The count of this clone is one. CDR3 nucleotide sequence: TGTGCCATACTGAATGACTTGAGCTCCTACGAGCAGTACTTC. It specifies CAILNDLSSYEQYF. The genes are TRBV10-3 and TRBJ2-7; D uncertain. Trimming left V 9 bases short and J 0 bases short, with 15 bases between. The CDR3 loop spans 14 amino acids. The germline V gene encodes CDR1 ENHRY and CDR2 SYGVKD.

The CDR3 spells CASSFRSGAHEQYF. In nucleotides, the CDR3 is TGTGCCAGCAGTTTCAGGTCAGGGGCCCACGAGCAGTACTTC. The rearrangement links TRBV28 to TRBJ2-7, with D tentatively TRBD1 (6 bases). This CDR3 spans 14 amino acids. Trimming removed 3 bases from V and 5 bases from J, with 14 bases in between. CDR1 is MDHEN and CDR2 is SYDVKM in the germline V gene.

The V and J genes are TRBV5-6 and TRBJ2-7; 10 nucleotides match TRBD2. Germline CDR1 and CDR2: SGHDT and YYEEEE. V gave up 4 bases and J gave up 4 bases; unmatched junction bases: 11. This CDR3 contains 16 residues. The DNA of the CDR3 is TGTGCCAGCAGCCTTTCGGGGACTAGCGAAAGTTACGAGCAGTACGTC. Amino acids: CASSLSGTSESYEQYV.

The V call is TRBV6-5, the J call TRBJ2-7; 8 bases map to TRBD1. V lost 4 bases to trimming and J lost 0 bases; unmatched junction nucleotides: 2. The CDR3 extends over 14 amino acids. Germline V gives CDR1 MNHEY, CDR2 SVGAGI. CDR3 coding DNA: TGTGCCAGCAGTTTCGGACAGGGCTCCTACGAGCAGTACTTC. It translates to CASSFGQGSYEQYF.